This TCR beta chain was found in a study of shared clonotypes between healthy human individuals. Methods used by the authors: Filtering of immunoSEQ junctional sequences could not match full-length read filtering. Generated by immunoSEQ multiplex PCR, the TCRdb table keeps only in-frame clones and is missing some. V, J and clone size were drawn from that table, and D and trimming were deduced from the DNA. This table holds about 110,000 clones, under 70% found once. Germline V gene data show CDR1 as SGDLS and CDR2 as YYNGEE. The ends lost 5 bases at V and 9 bases at J; junction bases unmatched: 10. This CDR3 is 14 amino acids long.

The origin of this receptor is a woman aged 25 to 39 in good health. The V call is TRBV9, the J call TRBJ2-3; TRBD1 agrees at 9 bases. The sequencing sample was made of memory CD8+ T cells sorted from blood. Subset indicated: CD45RO+ cells pooled with CCR7-negative TemRA cells. The CDR3 loop is CASSGGQGWRTQYF. The CDR3 DNA follows: TGTGCCAGCAGTGGGGGACAGGGTTGGAGAACGCAGTATTTT.